This entry concerns a single T cell receptor beta chain. The data were obtained in a study of blood T cell repertoires in COVID-19. Profiling relied on immunoSEQ multiplex PCR, and the TCRdb table lists in-frame clones only, not all of them. The sample lists more than 10,000 clones; 90% were seen once. This TCR derives from a human donor with active COVID-19. The donor label of this sample is uncertain. Sequencing used peripheral blood.

CDR3 sequence: CASSRILAGNNEQFF. CDR3 bases: TGTGCCAGCAGCCGCATATTAGCGGGGAACAATGAGCAGTTCTTC. The chain carries TRBV7-9 and TRBJ2-1, with 8 bases identical to TRBD2. The CDR3 consists of 15 residues. CDR1 is SEHNR and CDR2 is FQNEAQ in the germline V gene (reference sequence). V lost 5 bases and J lost 5; bases outside the gene matches: 8.